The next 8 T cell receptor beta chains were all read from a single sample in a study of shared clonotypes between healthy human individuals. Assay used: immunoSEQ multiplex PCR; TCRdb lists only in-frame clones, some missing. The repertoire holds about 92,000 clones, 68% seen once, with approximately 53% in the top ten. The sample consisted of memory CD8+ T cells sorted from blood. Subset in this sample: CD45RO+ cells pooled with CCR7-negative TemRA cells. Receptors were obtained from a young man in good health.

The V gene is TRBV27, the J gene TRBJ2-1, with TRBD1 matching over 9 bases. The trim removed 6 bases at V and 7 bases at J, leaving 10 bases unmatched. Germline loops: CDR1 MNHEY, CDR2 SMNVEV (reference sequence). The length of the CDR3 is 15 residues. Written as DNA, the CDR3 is TGTGCCAGCAGAGCCGGGACAGGGTCTTTTAATGAGCAGTTCTTC. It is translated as CASRAGTGSFNEQFF.

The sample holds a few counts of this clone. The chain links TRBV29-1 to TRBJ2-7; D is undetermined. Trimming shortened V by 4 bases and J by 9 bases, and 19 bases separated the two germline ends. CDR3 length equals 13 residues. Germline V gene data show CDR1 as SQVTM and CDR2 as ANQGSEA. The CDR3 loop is CSVGAGTSLVQYF. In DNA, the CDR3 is TGCAGCGTTGGGGCTGGAACGAGCCTAGTGCAGTACTTC.

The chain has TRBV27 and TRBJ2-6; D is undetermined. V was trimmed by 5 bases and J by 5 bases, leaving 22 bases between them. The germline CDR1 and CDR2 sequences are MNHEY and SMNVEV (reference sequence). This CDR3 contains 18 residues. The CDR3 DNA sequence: TGTGCCAGCAGTGTGGGTTCTCGGCTACAAAGTCGGGCCAACGTCCTGACTTTC. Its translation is CASSVGSRLQSRANVLTF.

CDR3 DNA sequence: TGCGCCAGCTCCTCAGCGGGGGGGGTCGAGACCCAGTACTTC. This encodes CASSSAGGVETQYF. The chain uses TRBV5-1 and TRBJ2-5; 10 bases match TRBD2. The CDR3 is made up of 14 amino acids. Germline loops: CDR1 SGHRS, CDR2 YFSETQ. V shed 7 bases, J shed 5 bases, and the junction held 8 bases outside the gene matches.

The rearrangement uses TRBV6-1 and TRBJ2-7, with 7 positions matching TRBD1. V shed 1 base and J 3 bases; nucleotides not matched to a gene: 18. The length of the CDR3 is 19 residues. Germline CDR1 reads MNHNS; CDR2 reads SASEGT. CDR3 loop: CASSEGETGLIGFRYEQYF. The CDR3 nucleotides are TGTGCCAGCAGTGAAGGGGAGACAGGGCTGATAGGATTCCGCTACGAGCAGTACTTC.

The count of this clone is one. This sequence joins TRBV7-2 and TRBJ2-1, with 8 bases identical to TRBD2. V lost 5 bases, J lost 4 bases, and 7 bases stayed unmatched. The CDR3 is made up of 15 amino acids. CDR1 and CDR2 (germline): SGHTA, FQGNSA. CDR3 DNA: TGTGCCAGCAGCAAACTAGCGGACAGATACAATGAGCAGTTCTTC. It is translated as CASSKLADRYNEQFF.

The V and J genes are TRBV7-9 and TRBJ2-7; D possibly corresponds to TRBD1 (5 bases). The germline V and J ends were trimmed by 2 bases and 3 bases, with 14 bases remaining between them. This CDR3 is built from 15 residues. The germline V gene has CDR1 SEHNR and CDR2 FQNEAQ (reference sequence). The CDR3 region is CASSLSLGEDYEQYF. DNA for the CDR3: TGTGCCAGCAGCTTATCTCTAGGGGAAGACTACGAGCAGTACTTC.

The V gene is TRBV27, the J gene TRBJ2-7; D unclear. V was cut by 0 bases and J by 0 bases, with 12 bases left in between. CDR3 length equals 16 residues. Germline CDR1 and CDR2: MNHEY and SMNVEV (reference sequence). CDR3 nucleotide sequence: TGTGCCAGCAGTTTATCAGGGCCACTGAGCTCCTACGAGCAGTACTTC. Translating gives CASSLSGPLSSYEQYF.